These 27 T cell receptor beta chains were sequenced from one sample in a study of blood T cell repertoires in COVID-19. TCRdb keeps only in-frame clones here, not all; method: immunoSEQ multiplex PCR. The sample lists about 150,000 clones, under 85% occurring once. Sequencing was done on a sample of peripheral blood. The origin of the receptors is a man in his 60s with COVID-19, enrolled during active disease.

The chain is built from TRBV7-9 and TRBJ2-5; 7 bases fit TRBD2. The germline V gene has CDR1 SEHNR and CDR2 FQNEAQ (reference sequence). This CDR3 is built from 14 residues. The trim removed 2 bases at V and 0 bases at J, leaving 0 bases unmatched. The CDR3 bases are TGTGCCAGCAGCTTAAGCGGGAACCAAGAGACCCAGTACTTC. Translating gives CASSLSGNQETQYF.

The chain has TRBV29-1 and TRBJ2-1, with unresolved D. V shed 0 bases and J shed 3 bases, with 15 bases lying between them. Germline lookup yields CDR1 SQVTM and CDR2 ANQGSEA. The CDR3 spans 16 residues. The CDR3: CSVEDTRRLIYNEQFF. The CDR3 nucleotides are TGCAGCGTTGAAGATACGCGGCGGCTTATCTACAATGAGCAGTTCTTC.

The chain uses TRBV12-3 or TRBV12-4 and TRBJ1-1; D not resolved. The V and J ends lost 3 bases and 2 bases respectively, with 7 bases between them. This CDR3 region has 13 residues. DNA of the CDR3: TGTGCCAGCAGTTTGAACACCAACACTGAAGCTTTCTTT. Its protein is CASSLNTNTEAFF.

The DNA of the CDR3 is TGTGCCAGCAGCCCGCCCACGGGTTCCACCGGGGAGCTGTTTTTT. Translating it yields CASSPPTGSTGELFF. The rearrangement uses TRBV7-2 and TRBJ2-2; D call uncertain. From germline, CDR1 is SGHTA and CDR2 FQGNSA. Trimming left V 5 bases short and J 4 bases short, with 14 bases between. This CDR3 contains 15 residues.

The chain has TRBV5-1 and TRBJ2-2, with D possibly TRBD2 on 6 matching bases. CDR1 and CDR2 (germline): SGHRS, YFSETQ. The CDR3 runs to 15 residues. V lost 5 bases and J lost 2, with 13 bases in between. The CDR3 region is CASRQAGLNTGELFF. CDR3 in DNA: TGCGCCAGCAGACAGGCGGGACTCAACACCGGGGAGCTGTTTTTT.

The rearrangement joins TRBV24-1 to TRBJ2-3; D not certain. The germline CDR1 and CDR2 sequences are KGHDR and SFDVKD. The V end lost 5 bases, the J end lost 5 bases, and 7 bases lay between the germline ends. The CDR3 length is 12 residues. The CDR3 spells CATSARGDTQYF. In DNA form, the CDR3 reads TGTGCCACCAGTGCTCGCGGAGATACGCAGTATTTT.

The chain uses TRBV7-2 and TRBJ1-5; the D gene is possibly TRBD1 (5 bases). V lost 5 bases and J 1 base, leaving 15 bases between the germline ends. Germline loops: CDR1 SGHTA, CDR2 FQGNSA. This CDR3 has 16 amino acids. In DNA form, the CDR3 reads TGTGCCAGCAGCCAACAAGTAGGGGTCAGCAATCAGCCCCAGCATTTT. It specifies CASSQQVGVSNQPQHF.

The V and J genes are TRBV19 and TRBJ1-3, with 8 bases fitting TRBD1. Germline V gives CDR1 LNHDA, CDR2 SQIVND (reference sequence). This CDR3 has 14 amino acids. With 6 bases clipped from V and 7 bases from J, the junction kept 8 bases outside the gene matches. The CDR3 DNA follows: TGTGCCAGTAGGGCAGGGGGCGCGTCGAACACCATATATTTT. As protein: CASRAGGASNTIYF.

J is TRBJ2-7 and V is TRBV20-1; TRBD1 might be the D (5 bases). Trimming shortened V by 3 bases and J by 0 bases, and 9 bases separated the two germline ends. CDR3 size: 13 residues. CDR1 and CDR2 from the germline V gene are DFQATT and SNEGSKA (reference sequence). CDR3 amino acids: CSASDRLSYEQYF. CDR3 nucleotides: TGCAGTGCTAGTGACAGACTCTCCTACGAGCAGTACTTC.

The chain links TRBV24-1 to TRBJ2-5; TRBD2 aligns across 12 bases. Germline loops: CDR1 KGHDR, CDR2 SFDVKD. J was trimmed by 4 bases and V by 1 base; bases with no gene match: 3. CDR3 length: 16 residues. CDR3 sequence: CATSDFKGLAGETQYF. The CDR3 region has the DNA TGTGCCACCAGTGATTTTAAGGGACTAGCGGGAGAGACCCAGTACTTC.

The chain combines TRBV13 with TRBJ2-7; D is perhaps TRBD2 (6 bases). CDR3 length: 15 amino acids. The ends were cut back, 6 bases at V and 0 bases at J, with 15 bases in the middle. The germline gives CDR1 PRHDT, CDR2 FYEKMQ (reference sequence). CDR3 sequence reads: CASRSRGGNSYEQYF. In DNA form, the CDR3 reads TGTGCCAGCAGGTCCCGAGGCGGGAACTCCTACGAGCAGTACTTC. Full variable domain (outside the CDR3, taken from reference TRBV13 and TRBJ2-7): AAGVIQSPRHLIKEKRETATLKCYPIPRHDTVYWYQQGPGQDPQFLISFYEKMQSDKGSIPDRFSAQQFSDYHSELNMSSLELGDSALYFCASRSRGGNSYEQYFGPGTRLTVT.

The rearrangement uses TRBV7-9 and TRBJ2-7; unclear D gene. Germline CDR1 is SEHNR and CDR2 is FQNEAQ (reference sequence). V lost 1 base, J lost 3 bases, and 10 bases lay in between. This CDR3 is built from 14 residues. The CDR3 coding sequence is TGTGCCAGCAGCTTAGGGGCCAACAACTACGAGCAGTACTTC. The encoded protein is CASSLGANNYEQYF.

This clone has more than one count but fewer than ten. The J gene is TRBJ1-2, the V gene TRBV7-2; 7 positions match TRBD1. The CDR3 is made up of 13 amino acids. Per the germline V gene, CDR1 is SGHTA and CDR2 is FQGNSA. V gave up 5 bases and J gave up 8 bases; unmatched junction bases: 8. CDR3 bases: TGTGCCAGCAGCGGCCGCACAGGGGTGGGCTACACCTTC. Translation: CASSGRTGVGYTF.

This chain connects TRBV30 to TRBJ2-7; perhaps TRBD2 as D (5 bases). V was shortened by 8 bases and J by 3 bases, with 20 bases between the two germline ends. The germline V gene encodes CDR1 GTSNPN and CDR2 SVGIG (reference sequence). The CDR3 has 14 amino acids. CDR3 bases: TGTGCCAGCAATTCCCCCCCGGGATACTACGAGCAGTACTTC. It is translated as CASNSPPGYYEQYF. Based on the CDR3 plus reference TRBV30 and TRBJ2-7, the full variable domain is SQTIHQWPATLVQPVGSPLSLECTVEGTSNPNLYWYRQAAGRGLQLLFYSVGIGQISSEVPQNLSASRPQDRQFILSSKKLLLSDSGFYLCASNSPPGYYEQYFGPGTRLTVT.

The chain combines TRBV25-1 with TRBJ1-5, with TRBD1 matching 11 bases. The CDR3 extends over 14 amino acids. Germline V gene lookup returns CDR1 MGHDK and CDR2 SYGVNS. Unmatched junction bases numbered 3, after V lost 7 bases and J lost 4 bases. The CDR3 sequence: CASKGQGDNQPQHF. The DNA for the CDR3 is TGTGCCAGCAAGGGACAGGGGGATAATCAGCCCCAGCATTTT.

V and J are TRBV11-3 and TRBJ2-7; D gene ambiguous. Germline CDR1 SGHNT, CDR2 YENEEA. V was pared by 3 bases and J by 0 bases, with 6 bases between. The CDR3 has 13 residues. The CDR3 DNA reads TGTGCCAGCAGCTTCTCCAGCTCCTACGAGCAGTACTTC. Its protein product is CASSFSSSYEQYF.

The J gene is TRBJ1-5, the V gene TRBV6-5; 8 positions match TRBD1. This CDR3 contains 15 residues. The junction had 4 bases not matched to a gene; V was cut back by 5 bases and J by 1 base. The germline CDR1 and CDR2 sequences are MNHEY and SVGAGI. CDR3 sequence: CASSNRGISNQPQHF. The CDR3 DNA reads as TGTGCCAGCAGTAACAGGGGGATCAGCAATCAGCCCCAGCATTTT.

Only one count was recorded for this clone. V gene TRBV7-8 combines with J gene TRBJ2-3; D might be TRBD2 (6 bases). Germline CDR1 reads SGHVS; CDR2 reads FQNEAQ. There are 15 residues in the CDR3. Trimming shortened V by 3 bases and J by 1 base, and 11 bases separated the two germline ends. CDR3 region: CASSFRRDRTDTQYF. CDR3 DNA: TGTGCCAGCAGCTTCAGGCGGGACCGCACAGATACGCAGTATTTT.

The sample holds a few counts of this clone. The chain couples TRBV12-3 or TRBV12-4 to TRBJ2-2; no firm D call. V was pared by 6 bases and J by 4 bases, with 9 bases between. The CDR3 loop spans 13 amino acids. In nucleotides, the CDR3 is TGTGCCAGCAGGGCTGATATCACCGGGGAGCTGTTTTTT. Translated, it gives CASRADITGELFF.

The V and J genes are TRBV27 and TRBJ2-3; D is undetermined. Germline CDR1 and CDR2: MNHEY and SMNVEV (reference sequence). V lost 0 bases and J 5 bases, leaving 12 bases between the germline ends. The CDR3 sequence is 15 residues long. The CDR3 coding sequence is TGTGCCAGCAGTTTATCCCTTCCTAGAGTAGATACGCAGTATTTT. As protein: CASSLSLPRVDTQYF.

V and J are TRBV12-3 or TRBV12-4 and TRBJ1-6, with D possibly being TRBD1 (6 bases). V lost 6 bases, J lost 5 bases, and 8 bases lay in between. The CDR3 is 13 residues long. In nucleotides, the CDR3 is TGTGCCAGCAGAAGACAGGATAATTCACCCCTCCACTTT. It translates to CASRRQDNSPLHF.

The V call is TRBV10-2, the J call TRBJ2-4; 8 positions agree with TRBD1. V gave up 7 bases and J gave up 6 bases; unmatched junction bases: 8. Germline V gives CDR1 WSHSY, CDR2 SAAADI. The CDR3 loop spans 14 amino acids. This CDR3 is CASKPGQAANIQYF. The CDR3 DNA reads TGCGCCAGCAAACCGGGACAGGCCGCAAACATTCAGTACTTC.

The V gene is TRBV9, the J gene TRBJ2-3; no clear D gene. The V gene's germline CDR1 is SGDLS and CDR2 YYNGEE. V lost 0 bases, J lost 5 bases, and 7 bases lay in between. This CDR3 comprises 13 residues. The CDR3 is CASSVGPGDTQYF. The CDR3, as DNA: TGTGCCAGCAGCGTAGGTCCCGGAGATACGCAGTATTTT. The full variable domain, in which reference TRBV9 and TRBJ2-3 provide the parts outside the CDR3, is DSGVTQTPKHLITATGQRVTLRCSPRSGDLSVYWYQQSLDQGLQFLIQYYNGEERAKGNILERFSAQQFPDLHSELNLSSLELGDSALYFCASSVGPGDTQYFGPGTRLTVL.

The V and J genes are TRBV7-9 and TRBJ1-5; D is uncertain. Trimming cost V 2 bases and J 0 bases, with 5 bases left between them. This CDR3 has 14 residues. Germline loops: CDR1 SEHNR, CDR2 FQNEAQ (reference sequence). In DNA, the CDR3 is TGTGCCAGCAGCTTATCTAGTAGCAATCAGCCCCAGCATTTT. Translating it yields CASSLSSSNQPQHF. The entire variable domain, with the rest obtained from reference TRBV7-9 and TRBJ1-5, is as follows: DTGVSQNPRHKITKRGQNVTFRCDPISEHNRLYWYRQTLGQGPEFLTYFQNEAQLEKSRLLSDRFSAERPKGSFSTLEIQRTEQGDSAMYLCASSLSSSNQPQHFGDGTRLSIL.

A single count supports this clone. This sequence joins TRBV2 and TRBJ1-5, with 8 bases matching TRBD1. This CDR3 has 15 amino acids. V lost 5 bases, J lost 2 bases, and 5 bases stayed unmatched. Germline-derived CDR1 and CDR2 are SNHLY and FYNNEI. The DNA of the CDR3 is TGTGCCAGCAGTTCACAGGGGGATGGCAATCAGCCCCAGCATTTT. It encodes CASSSQGDGNQPQHF.

The genes are TRBV7-9 and TRBJ2-1, with 7 bases fitting TRBD1. J was trimmed by 7 bases and V by 5 bases; bases with no gene match: 8. CDR1 is SEHNR and CDR2 is FQNEAQ in the germline V gene (reference sequence). The CDR3 has 14 residues. This CDR3 reads CASSADRVRNEQFF. The DNA of the CDR3 is TGTGCCAGCAGCGCAGACAGGGTGCGGAATGAGCAGTTCTTC.

The CDR3 protein is CSVARDRGFGNTIYF. The CDR3 coding sequence is TGCAGCGTGGCCCGGGACAGGGGCTTTGGAAACACCATATATTTT. The V gene is TRBV29-1, the J gene TRBJ1-3; TRBD1 matches at 10 bases. Germline V gene sequence: CDR1 SQVTM, CDR2 ANQGSEA. V dropped 6 bases and J dropped 3; count of bases not matched to a gene: 8. The CDR3 runs to 15 residues.